These 21 T cell receptor beta chains were sequenced from one sample in a study of blood T cell repertoires in COVID-19. Assay: immunoSEQ multiplex PCR; the TCRdb copy retains only in-frame clones and omits some. The sample records roughly 150,000 clones, more than 70% being singletons. The sequenced material came from peripheral blood. These receptors came from a woman in her 70s who had recovered from COVID-19.

The chain links TRBV12-3 or TRBV12-4 to TRBJ1-5; D is unclear. This CDR3 is 12 amino acids long. The V end lost 6 bases, the J end lost 1 base, and 4 bases lay between the germline ends. CDR3 nucleotide sequence: TGTGCCAGCAGCTTCAGCAATCAGCCCCAGCATTTT. Protein: CASSFSNQPQHF.

The V gene is TRBV5-1, the J gene TRBJ2-3; 11 bases match TRBD2. This CDR3 is built from 16 residues. The germline V gene encodes CDR1 SGHRS and CDR2 YFSETQ. Unmatched junction bases numbered 7, after V lost 3 bases and J lost 4 bases. The CDR3 spells CASSWELAGDPDTQYF. The CDR3 DNA reads as TGCGCCAGCAGCTGGGAACTAGCGGGAGACCCAGATACGCAGTATTTT.

Comment on this clone: A junction boundary mismatches the germline segment, possibly from a read error. The chain employs TRBV2 and TRBJ2-7, with D perhaps matching TRBD2 (5 bases). The germline gives CDR1 SNHLY, CDR2 FYNNEI. This CDR3 is 16 amino acids long. The CDR3 region has the DNA TGTGCCAACAGTGAATCGGGGAATGCCCTTAGCTTGGGGCAGTACTTC. Its protein product is CANSESGNALSLGQYF.

This clone occurred many times. The rearrangement joins TRBV7-2 to TRBJ1-2; maybe TRBD1 (6 bases). Germline V gene data show CDR1 as SGHTA and CDR2 as FQGNSA. Trimming removed 6 bases at V and 6 bases at J, with 14 bases between. The CDR3 runs to 13 residues. Here the CDR3 DNA reads TGTGCCAGCAGTTCTGACAGGAGGAATGGCTACACCTTC. Residues: CASSSDRRNGYTF. The full variable domain, with the rest looked up from reference TRBV7-2 and TRBJ1-2, is GAGVSQSPSNKVTEKGKDVELRCDPISGHTALYWYRQSLGQGLEFLIYFQGNSAPDKSGLPSDRFSAERTGGSVSTLTIQRTQQEDSAVYLCASSSDRRNGYTFGSGTRLTVV.

Here the CDR3 DNA reads TGTGCCAGCTCACTCGCCGGGAAAAACTATGGCTACACCTTC. It translates to CASSLAGKNYGYTF. The chain is built from TRBV18 and TRBJ1-2; D is ambiguous. Trimming cost V 4 bases and J 2 bases, with 11 bases left between them. In germline, CDR1 is KGHSH, CDR2 LQKENI. The CDR3 is 14 residues long.

This chain joins TRBV27 and TRBJ2-1, with TRBD2 matching over 12 bases. Trimming removed 8 bases from V and 6 bases from J; junction bases left unmatched: 8. CDR1 is MNHEY, CDR2 SMNVEV, per germline (reference sequence). CDR3 size: 15 residues. DNA of the CDR3: TGTGCCAGCGGACGACTAGCGGGAGTTCTCAATGAGCAGTTCTTC. Protein sequence: CASGRLAGVLNEQFF.

V usage is TRBV18 and J usage is TRBJ1-4; no firm D call. The CDR3 is made up of 14 amino acids. V lost 2 bases to trimming and J lost 3 bases, with 7 bases between them. CDR1 and CDR2 from the germline V gene are KGHSH and LQKENI. CDR3 DNA: TGTGCCAGCTCACCAGGTCAGGCTAATGAAAAACTGTTTTTT. Translation gives CASSPGQANEKLFF. Combining the CDR3 with reference TRBV18 and TRBJ1-4 gives the whole variable domain NAGVMQNPRHLVRRRGQEARLRCSPMKGHSHVYWYRQLPEEGLKFMVYLQKENIIDESGMPKERFSAEFPKEGPSILRIQQVVRGDSAAYFCASSPGQANEKLFFGSGTQLSVL.

A few counts support this clone. V gene TRBV4-1 combines with J gene TRBJ1-5, with D hard to call. V lost 0 bases and J lost 5, with 17 bases in between. The CDR3 is made up of 17 amino acids. CDR1 is MGHRA, CDR2 YSYEKL, per germline. In DNA, the CDR3 is TGCGCCAGCAGCCAAGATCAGAGGCGGGGTTGGGATCAGCCCCAGCATTTT. Protein product: CASSQDQRRGWDQPQHF.

This clone appeared a single time. V and J are TRBV27 and TRBJ2-5; D perhaps matches TRBD1 (7 bases). Germline V lookup: CDR1 MNHEY, CDR2 SMNVEV (reference sequence). This CDR3 is built from 15 residues. The germline V and J ends were trimmed by 5 bases and 5 bases, with 18 bases remaining between them. CDR3 residues: CASSTAPTGRETQYF. The CDR3 nucleotides read TGTGCCAGCAGTACTGCTCCGACAGGGAGGGAGACCCAGTACTTC.

The rearrangement joins TRBV7-3 to TRBJ2-1; D unclear. Germline values: CDR1 SGHTA, CDR2 FQGTGA. The CDR3 is 13 amino acids. The germline V and J ends were trimmed by 5 bases and 3 bases, with 8 bases remaining between them. The CDR3 is CASSPPGYNEQFF. CDR3 DNA sequence: TGTGCCAGCAGCCCCCCAGGCTACAATGAGCAGTTCTTC.

V gene TRBV28 combines with J gene TRBJ1-4, with a weak D call TRBD1 (5 bases). Trimming stripped 3 bases from V and 3 bases from J, with 11 bases between. Germline V gene data show CDR1 as MDHEN and CDR2 as SYDVKM. The CDR3 runs 15 residues. CDR3 DNA sequence: TGTGCCAGCAGTTTCGGGGGTCAGGCTAATGAAAAACTGTTTTTT. Its protein product is CASSFGGQANEKLFF.

V usage is TRBV24-1 and J usage is TRBJ2-5; no clear D. The germline CDR1 and CDR2 sequences are KGHDR and SFDVKD. The CDR3 covers 14 residues. The ends were cut back, 5 bases at V and 2 bases at J, with 11 bases in the middle. CDR3 in amino acids: CATSGAGIQETQYF. For the CDR3, the DNA is TGTGCCACCAGTGGGGCTGGCATTCAAGAGACCCAGTACTTC.

This chain connects TRBV5-4 to TRBJ2-5; 7 bases are shared with TRBD1. Trimming cost V 4 bases and J 0 bases; bases outside gene matches: 6. The CDR3 is 15 residues long. Germline loops: CDR1 SGHNT, CDR2 YYREEE (reference sequence). CDR3 DNA sequence: TGTGCCAGCAGCCCCGGGACAGAGTACCAAGAGACCCAGTACTTC. It specifies CASSPGTEYQETQYF.

This rearrangement joins TRBV7-9 to TRBJ1-3; D might be TRBD1 (5 bases). V was cut by 3 bases and J by 2 bases, with 11 bases left in between. There are 15 residues in the CDR3. CDR1 is SEHNR, CDR2 FQNEAQ, per germline (reference sequence). CDR3 sequence (DNA): TGTGCCAGCAGCTTCGGGGGGGTCGCTGGAAACACCATATATTTT. Amino acid sequence: CASSFGGVAGNTIYF.

In its sample, this clone was seen once. The J gene is TRBJ2-5, the V gene TRBV9; D is perhaps TRBD2 (5 bases). Trimming took 6 bases from V and 3 from J, leaving 15 bases between them. The germline gives CDR1 SGDLS, CDR2 YYNGEE. The CDR3 runs to 14 residues. CDR3 loop: CASTRGGREETQYF. In nucleotides, the CDR3 is TGTGCCAGCACCCGAGGCGGGCGGGAAGAGACCCAGTACTTC.

The rearrangement joins TRBV9 to TRBJ2-1; no clear D gene. V was trimmed by 0 bases and J by 13 bases, leaving 17 bases between them. There are 14 residues in the CDR3. Germline V lookup: CDR1 SGDLS, CDR2 YYNGEE. The chain's CDR3 is CASSVGPQVGLQFF. The CDR3 region has the DNA TGTGCCAGCAGCGTAGGACCCCAAGTGGGCCTCCAGTTCTTC.

There are a few counts of this clone. CDR3 coding DNA: TGTGCCAGCAGCCGATCTCGACAGGGGGCTTGGGTCCTCCACTTT. Protein product: CASSRSRQGAWVLHF. V and J are TRBV7-9 and TRBJ1-6, with 10 bases aligning to TRBD1. The CDR3 totals 15 residues. Trimming removed 5 bases from V and 15 bases from J; junction bases left unmatched: 13. Germline CDR1 SEHNR, CDR2 FQNEAQ (reference sequence).

CDR3 protein: CASSLGAREEAFF. Written as DNA, the CDR3 is TGTGCCAGCAGCTTAGGGGCACGGGAAGAAGCTTTCTTT. The rearrangement joins TRBV7-9 to TRBJ1-1, with unresolved D. This CDR3 contains 13 residues. CDR1 and CDR2 from the germline V gene are SEHNR and FQNEAQ (reference sequence). V shed 1 base and J shed 8 bases, with 11 bases lying between them.

This rearrangement joins TRBV5-1 to TRBJ2-3, with a possible D match to TRBD2 (5 bases). The CDR3 extends over 15 amino acids. The V end was cut by 0 bases, the J end by 1 base, with 9 bases between. Germline loops: CDR1 SGHRS, CDR2 YFSETQ. CDR3 in DNA: TGCGCCAGCAGCTTGGTCGGGATTGGCACAGATACGCAGTATTTT. Its translation is CASSLVGIGTDTQYF.

The genes are TRBV15 and TRBJ1-1; D gene unclear. The V gene's germline CDR1 is LNHNV and CDR2 YYDKDF (reference sequence). The CDR3 sequence is 11 residues long. V shed 3 bases and J shed 3 bases, with 2 bases lying between them. CDR3 coding DNA: TGTGCCACCAGCAGCTACACTGAAGCTTTCTTT. Translating it yields CATSSYTEAFF.

The gene calls are TRBV5-1 and TRBJ2-3, with TRBD1 matching 7 bases. This CDR3 has 14 amino acids. Looked up from germline, CDR1 is SGHRS and CDR2 is YFSETQ. V was clipped by 4 bases and J by 5 bases; unmatched bases: 7. The CDR3 reads CASSPRQGGDTQYF. The CDR3 DNA is TGCGCCAGCAGCCCAAGACAGGGCGGAGATACGCAGTATTTT.